The 30 T cell receptor beta chains below all came from one sample that was sequenced in a study of cytomegalovirus exposure and HLA in healthy donors. PCR employed 60 Vbeta and 13 Jbeta primers. Profiling relied on immunoSEQ multiplex PCR, and the TCRdb table lists in-frame clones only, not all of them. The repertoire includes 95,000 to 100,000 clones, more than 80% of them detected once, and approximately 3.9% sits in the top ten. Sequencing used PBMCs. These receptors all come from a man younger than 45 in good health and CMV-seronegative.

V is TRBV7-2 and J is TRBJ2-7, with D hard to call. The V end lost 1 base, the J end lost 3 bases, and 13 bases lay between the germline ends. This CDR3 has 15 amino acids. The V gene's germline CDR1 is SGHTA and CDR2 FQGNSA. This CDR3 is CASSLGLLLGYEQYF. The DNA for the CDR3 is TGTGCCAGCAGCTTAGGCTTACTATTGGGCTACGAGCAGTACTTC.

V gene TRBV6-6 combines with J gene TRBJ2-7, with TRBD2 matching over 9 bases. Germline V gives CDR1 MNHNY, CDR2 SVGAGI (reference sequence). The V and J ends lost 1 base and 4 bases, in that order; junction bases with no gene match: 5. The CDR3 covers 15 residues. The CDR3 DNA reads as TGTGCCAGCAGTTACTTCCCTAGCGGGAAATACGAGCAGTACTTC. It translates to CASSYFPSGKYEQYF.

This rearrangement joins TRBV9 to TRBJ1-4; TRBD1 matches at 7 bases. V was clipped by 3 bases and J by 8 bases; unmatched bases: 10. Per germline, CDR1 SGDLS and CDR2 YYNGEE. The CDR3 contains 15 residues. The CDR3, as DNA: TGTGCCAGCAGCGCGGGGGACAGACTCTGGGAAAAACTGTTTTTT. This translates into CASSAGDRLWEKLFF. Drawing the rest from reference TRBV9 and TRBJ1-4, the complete variable domain is DSGVTQTPKHLITATGQRVTLRCSPRSGDLSVYWYQQSLDQGLQFLIQYYNGEERAKGNILERFSAQQFPDLHSELNLSSLELGDSALYFCASSAGDRLWEKLFFGSGTQLSVL.

J is TRBJ2-7 and V is TRBV30, with D possibly being TRBD1 (7 bases). CDR3 length equals 14 residues. CDR1 and CDR2 (germline): GTSNPN, SVGIG (reference sequence). Between the trimmed V and J ends, which lost 5 bases and 4 bases, there was a span of 18 bases. Here the CDR3 DNA reads TGTGCCTGGGGTCTTGGCGGGACAGCTTACGAGCAGTACTTC. Translated, it gives CAWGLGGTAYEQYF.

The chain uses TRBV30 and TRBJ1-5, with D possibly being TRBD1 (6 bases). V was clipped by 0 bases and J by 2 bases, with 14 bases between them. The CDR3 contains 16 residues. The germline V gene encodes CDR1 GTSNPN and CDR2 SVGIG (reference sequence). CDR3 nucleotides: TGTGCCTGGAGTGTACTGGGTGGACAGCGCAATCAGCCCCAGCATTTT. Encoded protein: CAWSVLGGQRNQPQHF.

This clone was recorded once. The V and J genes are TRBV28 and TRBJ1-2; D gene ambiguous. Trimming left V 5 bases short and J 2 bases short, with 6 bases between. CDR3 length: 12 amino acids. Per the germline V gene, CDR1 is MDHEN and CDR2 is SYDVKM. CDR3 bases: TGTGCCAGCAGTCGAGGGAACTATGGCTACACCTTC. Protein: CASSRGNYGYTF.

The chain is built from TRBV18 and TRBJ2-1; 7 bases fit TRBD2. The CDR3 sequence is 16 residues long. Germline CDR1 is KGHSH and CDR2 is LQKENI. The J segment lost 4 bases and the V segment lost 2 bases, leaving 8 bases of the junction unmatched. The CDR3, as DNA: TGTGCCAGCTCACCAGGCACCCTAGCGGAGTACAATGAGCAGTTCTTC. This translates into CASSPGTLAEYNEQFF. The full variable domain, its missing parts supplied by reference TRBV18 and TRBJ2-1, is NAGVMQNPRHLVRRRGQEARLRCSPMKGHSHVYWYRQLPEEGLKFMVYLQKENIIDESGMPKERFSAEFPKEGPSILRIQQVVRGDSAAYFCASSPGTLAEYNEQFFGPGTRLTVL.

The chain uses TRBV27 and TRBJ2-2, with D perhaps TRBD2 (5 bases). CDR1 is MNHEY and CDR2 is SMNVEV in the germline V gene (reference sequence). The germline V and J ends were trimmed by 5 bases and 5 bases, with 9 bases remaining between them. The length of the CDR3 is 13 residues. The CDR3 DNA reads as TGTGCCAGCAGTCCTCCGGGAACCGGGGAGCTGTTTTTT. Translating it yields CASSPPGTGELFF.

V usage is TRBV27 and J usage is TRBJ1-5; D may be TRBD1 (5 bases). CDR3 length: 19 amino acids. With 7 bases removed from V and 2 bases from J, the gap between germline ends came to 27 bases. Germline CDR1 reads MNHEY; CDR2 reads SMNVEV (reference sequence). The CDR3 bases are TGTGCCAGCATGAAATCCACGGTGTGGGGCCTTGGAGGCAATCAGCCCCAGCATTTT. Its protein is CASMKSTVWGLGGNQPQHF.

There are a few counts of this clone. V usage is TRBV25-1 and J usage is TRBJ1-6; 8 bases are a match to TRBD1. With 3 bases clipped from V and 5 bases from J, the junction kept 3 bases outside the gene matches. Germline CDR1 is MGHDK and CDR2 is SYGVNS. This CDR3 comprises 15 residues. The CDR3 loop is CASSDPGQDNSPLHF. The CDR3 DNA sequence: TGTGCCAGCAGTGACCCGGGACAGGATAATTCACCCCTCCACTTT.

This clone has a single count. The V and J genes are TRBV2 and TRBJ1-3; the D is unclear. Trimming stripped 2 bases from V and 0 bases from J, with 14 bases between. The CDR3 runs to 17 residues. CDR1 SNHLY and CDR2 FYNNEI come from the germline V gene. CDR3 residues: CASSEHGRRLSGNTIYF. DNA of the CDR3: TGTGCCAGCAGTGAACACGGTCGGAGGCTCTCTGGAAACACCATATATTTT.

This clone was counted a single time. CDR3 amino acids: CARTARDQNILSHNSPLHF. The CDR3 nucleotides are TGTGCCAGAACCGCCAGGGATCAGAATATTCTATCTCATAATTCACCCCTCCACTTT. The chain carries TRBV27 and TRBJ1-6; a possible D gene is TRBD1 (5 bases). Trimming pared 9 bases from V and 5 bases from J, leaving 29 bases between. The CDR3 has 19 residues. CDR1 MNHEY and CDR2 SMNVEV come from the germline V gene (reference sequence).

V gene TRBV5-1 combines with J gene TRBJ1-4, with TRBD1 identical over 7 bases. The ends lost 0 bases at V and 0 bases at J; junction bases unmatched: 2. This CDR3 contains 16 residues. Germline assignment: CDR1 SGHRS and CDR2 YFSETQ. CDR3 in amino acids: CASSLGGQSTNEKLFF. The CDR3 nucleotides are TGCGCCAGCAGCTTGGGGGGACAGTCAACTAATGAAAAACTGTTTTTT.

This chain links TRBV6-1 with TRBJ1-2, with 11 bases fitting TRBD1. V shed 0 bases and J 7 bases; nucleotides not matched to a gene: 7. The CDR3 has 16 amino acids. CDR1 and CDR2 from the germline V gene are MNHNS and SASEGT. This chain's CDR3 is CASSEALDRGLSGYTF. As DNA, the CDR3 is TGTGCCAGCAGTGAAGCCTTGGACAGGGGGCTTAGTGGCTACACCTTC.

The chain couples TRBV19 to TRBJ2-7, with 9 bases identical to TRBD1. The germline V gene has CDR1 LNHDA and CDR2 SQIVND (reference sequence). V gave up 6 bases and J gave up 5 bases; unmatched junction bases: 8. This CDR3 comprises 14 residues. The CDR3 region has the DNA TGTGCCAGTAGGATACAGGGGGCGAAAAACGAGCAGTACTTC. Amino acids: CASRIQGAKNEQYF.

The rearrangement links TRBV29-1 to TRBJ2-7; TRBD2 is a possible D gene (5 bases). Germline V gives CDR1 SQVTM, CDR2 ANQGSEA. V was trimmed by 4 bases and J by 2 bases, leaving 9 bases between them. The CDR3 consists of 12 residues. The CDR3 region is CSVVDYPYEQYF. The CDR3 DNA reads as TGCAGCGTTGTAGACTACCCCTACGAGCAGTACTTC.

This chain links TRBV11-2 with TRBJ1-5; the match to TRBD1 covers 9 bases. V dropped 1 base and J dropped 10; count of bases not matched to a gene: 8. The CDR3 contains 15 residues. Germline CDR1 reads SGHAT; CDR2 reads FQNNGV. The CDR3 DNA reads TGTGCCAGCAGCTTAGGCCCGGGACAGGGTTCTCCCCAGCATTTT. Its protein product is CASSLGPGQGSPQHF.

V and J are TRBV28 and TRBJ1-5; D not resolved. V lost 6 bases and J 4 bases, leaving 22 bases between the germline ends. Germline CDR1 MDHEN, CDR2 SYDVKM. The CDR3 covers 17 residues. The CDR3 region is CASSQEGPLTQNQPQHF. As DNA, the CDR3 is TGTGCCAGCAGCCAAGAGGGCCCCCTCACCCAAAATCAGCCCCAGCATTTT.

The chain employs TRBV7-2 and TRBJ2-7; 8 bases align to TRBD1. Germline V CDR1 and CDR2: SGHTA, FQGNSA. CDR3 length equals 14 residues. The ends lost 5 bases at V and 4 bases at J; junction bases unmatched: 7. In DNA form, the CDR3 reads TGTGCCAGCAGCCGGAGGGACAGGAAATACGAGCAGTACTTC. It encodes CASSRRDRKYEQYF.

The chain combines TRBV9 with TRBJ2-2, with 7 bases aligning to TRBD1. This CDR3 is built from 15 residues. Trimming removed 0 bases from V and 10 bases from J; junction bases left unmatched: 9. The V gene's germline CDR1 is SGDLS and CDR2 YYNGEE. For the CDR3, the DNA is TGTGCCAGCAGCGTAGGGGACAGAGCACCGGAGGAGCTGTTTTTT. Its protein product is CASSVGDRAPEELFF.

The chain carries TRBV30 and TRBJ2-3; 7 nucleotides align to TRBD2. With 3 bases clipped from V and 4 bases from J, the junction kept 10 bases outside the gene matches. The CDR3 sequence is 15 residues long. Per the germline V gene, CDR1 is GTSNPN and CDR2 is SVGIG (reference sequence). CDR3 sequence reads: CAWSLWGGGSDTQYF. CDR3 bases: TGTGCCTGGAGCCTCTGGGGGGGTGGTTCAGATACGCAGTATTTT.

In DNA form, the CDR3 reads TGTGCCAGCAGCGTAGTCGGGGAGCAGCTTGGCTACACCTTC. Translating gives CASSVVGEQLGYTF. The J gene is TRBJ1-2, the V gene TRBV9, with unresolved D. The CDR3 covers 14 residues. Trimming took off 0 bases at V and 7 bases at J, with 13 bases between the two ends. Germline values: CDR1 SGDLS, CDR2 YYNGEE.

This clone was detected only once. The V call is TRBV27, the J call TRBJ2-7; 9 bases align to TRBD1. CDR3 size: 15 residues. The junction had 7 bases not matched to a gene; V was cut back by 6 bases and J by 1 base. Germline V CDR1 and CDR2: MNHEY, SMNVEV (reference sequence). In DNA form, the CDR3 reads TGTGCCAGCAGACCTAGACAGGGGGTATCCTACGAGCAGTACTTC. Translating it yields CASRPRQGVSYEQYF.

The chain joins TRBV4-1 to TRBJ2-7; possible D gene TRBD2, 5 bases. Trimming took 3 bases from V and 3 from J, leaving 18 bases between them. The CDR3 contains 16 residues. The germline V gene encodes CDR1 MGHRA and CDR2 YSYEKL. CDR3: CASSHDSTGVRYEQYF. For the CDR3, the DNA is TGCGCCAGCAGCCACGACTCTACCGGGGTACGCTACGAGCAGTACTTC.

The chain combines TRBV19 with TRBJ2-1; 11 bases fit TRBD2. Losses at the gene ends were 3 bases for V and 12 bases for J; bases not matched to a gene: 4. Germline V gene lookup returns CDR1 LNHDA and CDR2 SQIVND (reference sequence). CDR3 size: 13 residues. Here the CDR3 DNA reads TGTGCCAGTAGTATGACTAGCGGGGTGGTGCAGTTCTTC. This gives the protein CASSMTSGVVQFF.

The rearrangement joins TRBV15 to TRBJ2-1; 7 bases line up with TRBD1. The CDR3 covers 16 residues. Germline lookup yields CDR1 LNHNV and CDR2 YYDKDF (reference sequence). With 0 bases clipped from V and 8 bases from J, the junction kept 10 bases outside the gene matches. The CDR3 region is CATSRDQAGGRDEQFF. The CDR3 DNA is TGTGCCACCAGCAGAGATCAGGCAGGGGGACGGGATGAGCAGTTCTTC.

The V and J genes are TRBV30 and TRBJ1-5; a possible D gene is TRBD1 (5 bases). Germline CDR1 and CDR2: GTSNPN and SVGIG (reference sequence). Trimming shortened V by 3 bases and J by 4 bases, and 16 bases separated the two germline ends. This CDR3 has 15 residues. The CDR3 reads CAWRKGGVVNQPQHF. The CDR3 nucleotides are TGTGCCTGGAGAAAAGGAGGGGTGGTGAATCAGCCCCAGCATTTT. Variable domain in full (rest from reference TRBV30 and TRBJ1-5): SQTIHQWPATLVQPVGSPLSLECTVEGTSNPNLYWYRQAAGRGLQLLFYSVGIGQISSEVPQNLSASRPQDRQFILSSKKLLLSDSGFYLCAWRKGGVVNQPQHFGDGTRLSIL.

The rearrangement joins TRBV27 to TRBJ1-1; D not resolved. Germline V gene sequence: CDR1 MNHEY, CDR2 SMNVEV (reference sequence). V lost 4 bases and J lost 1, with 10 bases in between. The CDR3 consists of 14 residues. The CDR3 region has the DNA TGTGCCAGCAGTTCCCTGACGGGGAACACTGAAGCTTTCTTT. Amino acid sequence: CASSSLTGNTEAFF.

The chain uses TRBV7-3 and TRBJ1-2; D may be TRBD1 (6 bases). V was cut by 5 bases and J by 8 bases, with 18 bases left in between. Germline loops: CDR1 SGHTA, CDR2 FQGTGA. CDR3 length: 14 residues. The CDR3 loop reads CASSEGHQGRGYTF. In nucleotides, the CDR3 is TGTGCCAGCAGCGAGGGACATCAAGGAAGGGGCTACACCTTC.

V usage is TRBV5-6 and J usage is TRBJ1-1, with D tentatively TRBD1 (5 bases). The ends were cut back, 0 bases at V and 0 bases at J, with 9 bases in the middle. This CDR3 is built from 15 residues. Germline CDR1 SGHDT, CDR2 YYEEEE. The CDR3: CASSLGMTVNTEAFF. The CDR3, as DNA: TGTGCCAGCAGCTTGGGGATGACAGTGAACACTGAAGCTTTCTTT.